A selection of T cell receptor beta chains follows, all from one sample in a study of T cell repertoires in cytomegalovirus infection. These receptors are not linked to any known antigen. TCRdb re-called the reads with MiXCR, one entry per CDR3 protein. The repertoire holds approximately 730,000 distinct CDR3 sequences, with around 32% as singletons. The specimen was cultured PBMCs, collected from culture after CMV antigen stimulation. Receptor source: a human donor in good health (CMV status not recorded). Some clones in this sample may be carry-over from other donors' samples. The CDR3 runs from the conserved cysteine through the conserved F or W. D genes are given only for firm matches. Clone size appears in some rows only: once, few, many, or a class for an expanded clone.

.	.	TRBV4-2	TRBJ1-6	TGTGCCAGCAGCCAAGAAGTTGTGGTCCAGGGAACTTCACCCCTCCACTTT	CASSQEVVVQGTSPLHF
few	TRBD1	TRBV5-5	TRBJ1-4	TGTGCCAGCAGCCCGGGACAGGGATCAACTAATGAAAAACTGTTTTTT	CASSPGQGSTNEKLFF
many	.	TRBV7-2	TRBJ2-7	TGTGCCAGCAGCTTAGACAGGGATTCCTACGAGCAGTACTTC	CASSLDRDSYEQYF
.	.	TRBV6-1	TRBJ1-5	TGTGCCAGCAGTCTACACGGGAGCAATCAGCCCCAGCATTTT	CASSLHGSNQPQHF
.	.	TRBV7-9	TRBJ2-3	TGTGCCAGCAGCTTGTTGGGCTTGAAAAGCACAGATACGCAGTATTTT	CASSLLGLKSTDTQYF
many	.	TRBV6-5	TRBJ2-6	TGTGCCAGCAGGTCCTCTGGGGCCAACGTCCTGACTTTC	CASRSSGANVLTF
many	.	TRBV7-7	TRBJ2-5	TGTGCCAGCAGCCCCAGTGGAGGGGGCAACGGAGAGACCCAGTACTTC	CASSPSGGGNGETQYF
.	TRBD1	TRBV2	TRBJ1-1	TGTGCCAGCGAACCGACAGGGCGGCCCTCTGAAGCTTTCTTT	CASEPTGRPSEAFF
many	TRBD2	TRBV7-2	TRBJ2-3	TGTGCCAGCAGCTCCGGGACTAGCGGAAACACAGATACGCAGTATTTT	CASSSGTSGNTDTQYF
many	.	TRBV7-2	TRBJ2-3	TGTGCCAGCAGCTTAGATACGCTTAGCACAGATACGCAGTATTTT	CASSLDTLSTDTQYF
many	TRBD2	TRBV7-2	TRBJ2-4	TGTGCCAGCAGCCCACCGACTAGCGGGAGGGGGAACATTCAGTACTTC	CASSPPTSGRGNIQYF
many	.	TRBV7-2	TRBJ1-4	TGTGCCAGCAGCTTAGGTTCTGGATCTAGAAAACTGTTTTTT	CASSLGSGSRKLFF
.	.	TRBV11-1	TRBJ2-3	TGTGCCAGCACCTCATCCTCTGAAGATACGCAGTATTTT	CASTSSSEDTQYF